The next 13 T cell receptor beta chains were all read from a single sample in a study of T cell repertoires in cytomegalovirus infection. From the reads, TCRdb called clonotypes with MiXCR, one entry per CDR3 protein. Seen here are about 900,000 distinct CDR3 sequences, around 32% observed once, and the top ten hold over 10%. No antigen has been identified for these receptors. This specimen consisted of cultured CD8+ T cells from PBMCs, obtained from culture after CMV antigen stimulation. These receptors were obtained from a human donor in good health (CMV status not recorded). Some clones in this sample may be carry-over from other donors' samples.

This clonotype has a handful of counts. The chain carries TRBV5-3 and TRBJ2-3, with D unclear. TRBV5-3 is filed as an ORF, its function uncertain. This CDR3 spans 15 amino acids. V was shortened by 8 bases and J by 2 bases, with 18 bases between the two germline ends. CDR3 region: CASRLQSFNTDTQYF. CDR3 nucleotides: TGTGCCAGCAGGCTTCAGTCATTTAACACAGATACGCAGTATTTT.

This chain links TRBV6-6 with TRBJ2-5; D not certain. V was cut by 1 base and J by 6 bases, with 9 bases left in between. CDR1 is MNHNY, CDR2 SVGAGI, per germline (reference sequence). This CDR3 has 13 amino acids. The CDR3 region has the DNA TGTGCCAGCAGTTACTTGGAGCTGAAGACCCAGTACTTC. Translation: CASSYLELKTQYF.

This sequence joins TRBV7-8 and TRBJ2-3, with 7 bases matching TRBD2. The V gene end was trimmed by 6 bases and the J gene end by 1 base; junction bases not matched to a gene: 7. The CDR3 has 15 residues. CDR1 and CDR2 (germline): SGHVS, FQNEAQ. CDR3 protein: CASRPRLARTDTQYF. The CDR3 nucleotides are TGTGCCAGCAGGCCTCGACTAGCCCGCACAGATACGCAGTATTTT. The whole variable domain, remainder taken from reference TRBV7-8 and TRBJ2-3, is GAGVSQSPRYKVAKRGQDVALRCDPISGHVSLFWYQQALGQGPEFLTYFQNEAQLDKSGLPSDRFFAERPEGSVSTLKIQRTQQEDSAVYLCASRPRLARTDTQYFGPGTRLTVL.

This clonotype was seen more than once but under ten times. J is TRBJ2-5 and V is TRBV7-4, with TRBD1 identical over 9 bases. With 5 bases clipped from V and 7 bases from J, the junction kept 11 bases outside the gene matches. Germline V gene lookup returns CDR1 SGHVT and CDR2 SQSDAQ. This CDR3 comprises 15 residues. The CDR3 is CASSPRPTGGGTQYF. CDR3 DNA sequence: TGTGCCAGCAGCCCGCGACCGACAGGGGGTGGGACCCAGTACTTC.

This clonotype has a single count. This sequence joins TRBV9 and TRBJ2-7; 7 bases line up with TRBD1. Germline trimming cut 2 bases from V and 1 base from J; bases unmatched to any gene: 3. The CDR3 loop spans 14 amino acids. Per germline, CDR1 SGDLS and CDR2 YYNGEE. The CDR3 is CASSVYRGSYEQYV. As DNA, the CDR3 is TGTGCCAGCAGCGTTTACAGGGGTTCCTACGAGCAGTACGTC.

CDR3: CASSYLGQGRDTQYF. CDR3 DNA sequence: TGTGCCAGCAGTTACCTGGGACAGGGTCGAGATACGCAGTATTTT. The chain recombines TRBV6-5 with TRBJ2-3, with 9 bases matching TRBD1. After removal of 2 bases from V and 5 bases from J, the junction contained 5 bases not matched to a gene. Germline V gene data show CDR1 as MNHEY and CDR2 as SVGAGI. This CDR3 is built from 15 residues.

Only a few counts were recorded for this clonotype. The V and J genes are TRBV19 and TRBJ2-1; D is possibly TRBD2 (6 bases). CDR1 LNHDA and CDR2 SQIVND come from the germline V gene (reference sequence). The CDR3 extends over 15 amino acids. Trimming removed 1 base at V and 7 bases at J, with 14 bases between. The CDR3 region is CASSIAGEVWNEQFF. The CDR3 DNA reads as TGTGCCAGTAGTATAGCGGGGGAGGTATGGAATGAGCAGTTCTTC.

This clonotype turned up a few times. V gene TRBV6-5 combines with J gene TRBJ2-5, with D perhaps matching TRBD1 or TRBD2 (6 bases each). V was cut by 0 bases and J by 4 bases, with 12 bases left in between. The CDR3 contains 15 residues. Germline CDR1 is MNHEY and CDR2 is SVGAGI. DNA of the CDR3: TGTGCCAGCAGTTACTCGGGGGGCTCTCGAGAGACCCAGTACTTC. Translating it yields CASSYSGGSRETQYF.

There are a few counts of this clonotype. The chain combines TRBV7-4 with TRBJ1-5; no definite D call. Trimming stripped 5 bases from V and 9 bases from J, with 14 bases between. CDR3 length: 13 residues. CDR1 is SGHVT, CDR2 SQSDAQ, per germline. The CDR3 bases are TGTGCCAGCAGCCGACCTGGGTGGGGGCCCCAGCATTTT. As protein: CASSRPGWGPQHF.

The rearrangement uses TRBV27 and TRBJ2-3, with D possibly matching TRBD1 (5 bases). The CDR3 covers 15 residues. Germline CDR1 reads MNHEY; CDR2 reads SMNVEV (reference sequence). The V gene lost 6 bases and the J gene lost 1 base, with 14 bases spanning the gap. CDR3 in DNA: TGTGCCAGCAGCTTGGATTGGGGCGGCACAGATACGCAGTATTTT. Its translation: CASSLDWGGTDTQYF.

This clonotype came up many times. The chain links TRBV19 to TRBJ1-1; no clear D. The V gene's germline CDR1 is LNHDA and CDR2 SQIVND (reference sequence). This CDR3 spans 14 amino acids. V lost 2 bases, J lost 1 base, and 8 bases lay in between. As DNA, the CDR3 is TGTGCCAGTAGTATAAGTGCGGGGAACACTGAAGCTTTCTTT. Translated, it gives CASSISAGNTEAFF.

The sample holds one count of this clonotype. The gene calls are TRBV7-9 and TRBJ2-5; D is ambiguous. V dropped 6 bases and J dropped 4 bases, with 18 bases sitting between them. This CDR3 is built from 15 residues. Germline lookup yields CDR1 SEHNR and CDR2 FQNEAQ (reference sequence). CDR3 DNA sequence: TGTGCCAGCAGGTCGGTCCTTAATGTTGGAGAGACCCAGTACTTC. This encodes CASRSVLNVGETQYF.

V gene TRBV6-5 combines with J gene TRBJ1-1, with a tentative D call TRBD1 (6 bases). Germline assignment: CDR1 MNHEY and CDR2 SVGAGI. Trimming removed 5 bases at V and 3 bases at J, with 13 bases between. This CDR3 has 14 amino acids. CDR3: CASSEGGLYTEAFF. The DNA for the CDR3 is TGTGCCAGCAGTGAAGGGGGGCTTTACACTGAAGCTTTCTTT.